The entry that follows covers one T cell receptor (beta chain) sequence. Its antigen is unidentified. This specimen comes from a study of T-cell memory formation after mild COVID-19. Study-level background: Clusters were largely donor specific. Study conclusions and caveats: The study detected some responding clones in pre-infection memory, suggesting cross-reactive memory joined.

Libraries for TCRalpha and TCRbeta carried sample barcodes and unique molecular identifiers via 5'RACE. MiXCR was run by TCRdb on the 5' RACE reads, yielding one entry per CDR3 protein. The table lists under 150,000 distinct CDR3 sequences, 20% to 25% of them singletons. V was shortened by 8 bases and J by 2 bases, with 15 bases between the two germline ends. This CDR3 has 14 residues. The germline CDR1 and CDR2 sequences are SEHNR and FQNEAQ (reference sequence). J is TRBJ2-5 and V is TRBV7-9; tentatively, D is TRBD1 or TRBD2 (6 bases each). The sequence was collected from a man between 18 and 35 years old who had mild COVID-19 (a few samples of this study predate the infection). Cell type and time point are not known. The sample was PBMCs or a T cell subset sorted from them (not recorded which). This CDR3 reads CASVARGTQETQYF. The CDR3 DNA reads TGTGCCAGCGTGGCTAGGGGGACTCAAGAGACCCAGTACTTC.